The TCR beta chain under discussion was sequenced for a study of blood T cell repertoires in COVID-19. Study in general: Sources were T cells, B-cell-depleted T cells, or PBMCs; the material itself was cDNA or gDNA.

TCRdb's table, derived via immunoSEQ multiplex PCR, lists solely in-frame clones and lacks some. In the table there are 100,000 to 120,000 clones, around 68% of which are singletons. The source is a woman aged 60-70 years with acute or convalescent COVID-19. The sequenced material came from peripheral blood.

The CDR3 nucleotides read TGTGCCAGCAGCCGGACAGGGCGTGAGGTGGAGCTGTTTTTT. Translated, it gives CASSRTGREVELFF. The V call is TRBV9, the J call TRBJ2-2; the match to TRBD1 covers 8 bases. Germline V gene data show CDR1 as SGDLS and CDR2 as YYNGEE. CDR3 length: 14 residues. V was clipped by 4 bases and J by 10 bases; unmatched bases: 9.